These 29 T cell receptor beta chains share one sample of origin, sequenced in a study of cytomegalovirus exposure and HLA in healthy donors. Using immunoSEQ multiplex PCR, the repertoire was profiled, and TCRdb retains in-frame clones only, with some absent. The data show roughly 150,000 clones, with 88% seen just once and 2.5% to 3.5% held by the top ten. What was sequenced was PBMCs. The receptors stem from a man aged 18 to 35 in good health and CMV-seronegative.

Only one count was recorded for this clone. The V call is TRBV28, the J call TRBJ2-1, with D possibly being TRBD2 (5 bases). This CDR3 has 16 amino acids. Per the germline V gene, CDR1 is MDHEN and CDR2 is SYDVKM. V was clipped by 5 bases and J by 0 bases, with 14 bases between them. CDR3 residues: CASSLGGASSYNEQFF. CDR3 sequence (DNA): TGTGCCAGCAGTCTCGGAGGAGCGAGCTCCTACAATGAGCAGTTCTTC.

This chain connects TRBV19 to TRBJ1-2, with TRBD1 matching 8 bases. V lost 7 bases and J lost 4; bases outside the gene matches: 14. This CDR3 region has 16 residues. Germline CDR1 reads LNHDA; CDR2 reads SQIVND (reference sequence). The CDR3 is CASTPLPGQATYGYTF. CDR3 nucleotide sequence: TGTGCCAGTACCCCACTACCGGGACAGGCAACCTATGGCTACACCTTC. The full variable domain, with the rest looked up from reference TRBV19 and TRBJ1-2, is DGGITQSPKYLFRKEGQNVTLSCEQNLNHDAMYWYRQDPGQGLRLIYYSQIVNDFQKGDIAEGYSVSREKKESFPLTVTSAQKNPTAFYLCASTPLPGQATYGYTFGSGTRLTVV.

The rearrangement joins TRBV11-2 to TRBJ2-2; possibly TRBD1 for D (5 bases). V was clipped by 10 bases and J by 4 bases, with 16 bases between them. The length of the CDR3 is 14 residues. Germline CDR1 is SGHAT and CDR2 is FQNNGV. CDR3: CATRYGRVTGELFF. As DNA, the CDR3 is TGTGCCACCAGATATGGCAGGGTCACCGGGGAGCTGTTTTTT. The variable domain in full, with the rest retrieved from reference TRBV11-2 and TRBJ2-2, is EAGVAQSPRYKIIEKRQSVAFWCNPISGHATLYWYQQILGQGPKLLIQFQNNGVVDDSQLPKDRFSAERLKGVDSTLKIQPAKLEDSAVYLCATRYGRVTGELFFGEGSRLTVL.

The CDR3 DNA is TGTGCCACTACGGACAGGGGGCATGGCTACACCTTC. As protein: CATTDRGHGYTF. V usage is TRBV6-5 and J usage is TRBJ1-2; TRBD1 matches 11 bases. CDR1 is MNHEY, CDR2 SVGAGI, per germline. This CDR3 is 12 amino acids long. The trim removed 10 bases at V and 6 bases at J, leaving 4 bases unmatched.

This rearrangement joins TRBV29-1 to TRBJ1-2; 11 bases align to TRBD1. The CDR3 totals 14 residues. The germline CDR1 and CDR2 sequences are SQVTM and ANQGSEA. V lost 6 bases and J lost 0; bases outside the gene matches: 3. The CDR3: CSVLDRGPNYGYTF. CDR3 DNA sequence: TGCAGCGTGCTGGACAGGGGGCCTAACTATGGCTACACCTTC.

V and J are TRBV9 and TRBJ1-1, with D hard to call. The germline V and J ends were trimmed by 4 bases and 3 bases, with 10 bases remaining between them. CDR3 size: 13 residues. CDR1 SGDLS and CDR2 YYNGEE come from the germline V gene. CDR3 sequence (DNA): TGTGCCAGCAGCCCCCCCCGGGACACTGAAGCTTTCTTT. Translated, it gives CASSPPRDTEAFF.

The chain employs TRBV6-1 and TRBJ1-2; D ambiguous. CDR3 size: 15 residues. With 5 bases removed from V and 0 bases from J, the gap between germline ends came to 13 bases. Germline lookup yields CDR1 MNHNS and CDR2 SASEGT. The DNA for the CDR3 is TGTGCCAGCAGTCCTCCTCGGGGAGCTAACTATGGCTACACCTTC. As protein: CASSPPRGANYGYTF.

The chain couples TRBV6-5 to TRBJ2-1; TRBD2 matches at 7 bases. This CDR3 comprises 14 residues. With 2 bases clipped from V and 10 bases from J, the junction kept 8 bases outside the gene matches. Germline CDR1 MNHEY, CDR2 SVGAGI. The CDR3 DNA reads TGTGCCAGCAGTTACCCGACTAGCAGGAGCGAGCAGTTCTTC. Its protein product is CASSYPTSRSEQFF.

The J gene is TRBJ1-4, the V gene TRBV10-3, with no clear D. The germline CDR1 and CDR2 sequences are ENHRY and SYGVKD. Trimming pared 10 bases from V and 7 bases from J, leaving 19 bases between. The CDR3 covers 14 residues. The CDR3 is CATTKGGIGEKLFF. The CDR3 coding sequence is TGTGCCACCACAAAAGGAGGGATAGGTGAAAAACTGTTTTTT.

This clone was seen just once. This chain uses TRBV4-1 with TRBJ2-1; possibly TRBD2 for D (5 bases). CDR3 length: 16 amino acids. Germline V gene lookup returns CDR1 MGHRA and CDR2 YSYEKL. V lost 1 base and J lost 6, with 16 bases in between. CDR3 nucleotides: TGCGCCAGCAGCCAAGGAGGGTCGGCCGAGCTCAATGAGCAGTTCTTC. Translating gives CASSQGGSAELNEQFF.

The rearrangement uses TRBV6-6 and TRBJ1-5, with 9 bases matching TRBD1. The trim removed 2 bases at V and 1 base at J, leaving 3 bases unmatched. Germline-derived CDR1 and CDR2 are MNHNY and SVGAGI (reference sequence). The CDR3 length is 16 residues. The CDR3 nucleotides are TGTGCCAGCAGTTACCGGGGACAGGGAAGCAATCAGCCCCAGCATTTT. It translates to CASSYRGQGSNQPQHF.

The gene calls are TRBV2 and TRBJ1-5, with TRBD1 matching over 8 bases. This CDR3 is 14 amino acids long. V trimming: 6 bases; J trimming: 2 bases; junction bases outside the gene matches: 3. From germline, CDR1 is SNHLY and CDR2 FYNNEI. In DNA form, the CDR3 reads TGTGCCAGCAGCACGGACAGGGGCAATCAGCCCCAGCATTTT. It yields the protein CASSTDRGNQPQHF.

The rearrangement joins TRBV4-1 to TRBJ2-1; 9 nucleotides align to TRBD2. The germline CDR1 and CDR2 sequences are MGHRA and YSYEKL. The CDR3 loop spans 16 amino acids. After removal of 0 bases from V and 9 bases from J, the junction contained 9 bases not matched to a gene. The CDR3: CASSQDAAGGKFEQFF. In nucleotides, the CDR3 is TGCGCCAGCAGCCAAGATGCCGCGGGGGGGAAATTTGAGCAGTTCTTC.

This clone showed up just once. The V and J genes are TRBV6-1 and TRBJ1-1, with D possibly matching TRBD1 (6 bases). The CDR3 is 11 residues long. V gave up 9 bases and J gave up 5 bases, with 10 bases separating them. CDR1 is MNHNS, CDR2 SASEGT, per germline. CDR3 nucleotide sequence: TGTGCCAGTGAGAGGGGGACTGAAGCTTTCTTT. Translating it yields CASERGTEAFF.

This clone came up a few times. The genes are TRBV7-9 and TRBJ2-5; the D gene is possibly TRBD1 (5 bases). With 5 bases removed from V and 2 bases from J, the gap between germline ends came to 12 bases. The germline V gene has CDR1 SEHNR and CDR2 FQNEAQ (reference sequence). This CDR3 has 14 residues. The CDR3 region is CASSTRQIQETQYF. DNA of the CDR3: TGTGCCAGCAGCACCCGACAGATACAAGAGACCCAGTACTTC.

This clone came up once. The chain's CDR3 is CASSFGDRGAAHEQYF. In DNA, the CDR3 is TGTGCCAGCAGCTTCGGAGACAGGGGCGCAGCCCACGAGCAGTACTTC. The rearrangement uses TRBV7-2 and TRBJ2-7; 8 positions match TRBD1. After removal of 3 bases from V and 5 bases from J, the junction contained 12 bases not matched to a gene. This CDR3 has 16 residues. The V gene's germline CDR1 is SGHTA and CDR2 FQGNSA.

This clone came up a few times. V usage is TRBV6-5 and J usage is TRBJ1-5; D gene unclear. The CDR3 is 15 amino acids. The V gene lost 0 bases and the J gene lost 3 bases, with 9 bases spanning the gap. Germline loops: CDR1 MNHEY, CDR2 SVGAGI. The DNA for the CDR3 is TGTGCCAGCAGTTACTCGTTACAGTCCAATCAGCCCCAGCATTTT. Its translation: CASSYSLQSNQPQHF.

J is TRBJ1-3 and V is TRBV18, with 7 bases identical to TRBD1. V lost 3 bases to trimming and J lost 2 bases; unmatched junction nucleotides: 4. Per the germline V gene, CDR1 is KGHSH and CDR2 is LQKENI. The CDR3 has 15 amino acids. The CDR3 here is CASSPRDSTGNTIYF. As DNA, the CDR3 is TGTGCCAGCTCACCTCGGGACAGCACTGGAAACACCATATATTTT.

CDR3 DNA: TGTGCCAGCTCACTCTACGGACAGGTGGAGACCCAGTACTTC. The encoded protein is CASSLYGQVETQYF. The chain combines TRBV18 with TRBJ2-5; 7 bases align to TRBD1. Trimming took 4 bases from V and 5 from J; bases not matched to a gene: 7. Germline CDR1 is KGHSH and CDR2 is LQKENI. The CDR3 sequence is 14 residues long. The complete variable domain, with remaining parts taken from reference TRBV18 and TRBJ2-5, reads NAGVMQNPRHLVRRRGQEARLRCSPMKGHSHVYWYRQLPEEGLKFMVYLQKENIIDESGMPKERFSAEFPKEGPSILRIQQVVRGDSAAYFCASSLYGQVETQYFGPGTRLLVL.

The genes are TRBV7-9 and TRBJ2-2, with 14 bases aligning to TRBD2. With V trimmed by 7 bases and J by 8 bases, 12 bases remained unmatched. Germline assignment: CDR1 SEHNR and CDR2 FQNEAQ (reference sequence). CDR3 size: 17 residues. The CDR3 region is CASNQPGLAGVQGELFF. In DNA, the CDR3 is TGTGCCAGCAACCAACCGGGACTAGCGGGGGTGCAGGGGGAGCTGTTTTTT.

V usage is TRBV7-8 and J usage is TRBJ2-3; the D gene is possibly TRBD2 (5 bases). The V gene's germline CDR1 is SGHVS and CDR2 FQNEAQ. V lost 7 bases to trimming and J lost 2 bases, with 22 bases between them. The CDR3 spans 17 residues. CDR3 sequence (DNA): TGTGCCAGCACCCTAGAGGGCAGCGGAAGATTCACAGATACGCAGTATTTT. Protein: CASTLEGSGRFTDTQYF.

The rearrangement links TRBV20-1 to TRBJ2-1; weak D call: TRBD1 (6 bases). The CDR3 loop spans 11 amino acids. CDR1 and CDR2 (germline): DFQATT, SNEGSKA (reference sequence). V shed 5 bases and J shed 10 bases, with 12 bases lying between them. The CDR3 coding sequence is TGCAGTGCTGGGGGCTTTCAAGAGCAGTTCTTC. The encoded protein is CSAGGFQEQFF.

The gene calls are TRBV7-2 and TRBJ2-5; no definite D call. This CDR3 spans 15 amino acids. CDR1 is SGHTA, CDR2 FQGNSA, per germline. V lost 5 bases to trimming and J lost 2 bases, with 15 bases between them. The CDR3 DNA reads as TGTGCCAGCAGCCCTGTCGTCGGCAGGCAAGAGACCCAGTACTTC. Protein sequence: CASSPVVGRQETQYF. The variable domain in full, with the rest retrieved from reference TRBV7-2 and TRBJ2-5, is GAGVSQSPSNKVTEKGKDVELRCDPISGHTALYWYRQSLGQGLEFLIYFQGNSAPDKSGLPSDRFSAERTGGSVSTLTIQRTQQEDSAVYLCASSPVVGRQETQYFGPGTRLLVL.

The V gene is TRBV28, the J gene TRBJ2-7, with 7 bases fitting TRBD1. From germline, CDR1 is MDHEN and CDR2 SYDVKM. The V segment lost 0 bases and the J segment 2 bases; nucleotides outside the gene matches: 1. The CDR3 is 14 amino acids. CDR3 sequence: CASSLWGQTYEQYF. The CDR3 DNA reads TGTGCCAGCAGTTTATGGGGACAGACCTACGAGCAGTACTTC.

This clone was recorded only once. The CDR3 coding sequence is TGTGCCAGCAGCTTAGGCCTAGCGGGAGGGGACGGGGAGCTGTTTTTT. Its translation is CASSLGLAGGDGELFF. The genes are TRBV13 and TRBJ2-2; 12 bases agree with TRBD2. J was trimmed by 7 bases and V by 0 bases; bases with no gene match: 3. The CDR3 is 16 amino acids. Per the germline V gene, CDR1 is PRHDT and CDR2 is FYEKMQ (reference sequence).

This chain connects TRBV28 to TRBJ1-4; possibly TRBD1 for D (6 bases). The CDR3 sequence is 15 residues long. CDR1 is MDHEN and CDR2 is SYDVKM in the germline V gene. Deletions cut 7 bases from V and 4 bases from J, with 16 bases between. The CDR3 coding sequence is TGTGCCAGCACCGGGGGGCAGGGACTTAATGAAAAACTGTTTTTT. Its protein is CASTGGQGLNEKLFF.

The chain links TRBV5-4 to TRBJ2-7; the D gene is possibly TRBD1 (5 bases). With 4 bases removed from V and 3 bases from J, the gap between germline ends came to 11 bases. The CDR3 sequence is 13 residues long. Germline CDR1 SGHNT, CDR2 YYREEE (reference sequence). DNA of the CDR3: TGTGCCAGCAGCCGTGACAGTAACTACGAGCAGTACGTC. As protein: CASSRDSNYEQYV.

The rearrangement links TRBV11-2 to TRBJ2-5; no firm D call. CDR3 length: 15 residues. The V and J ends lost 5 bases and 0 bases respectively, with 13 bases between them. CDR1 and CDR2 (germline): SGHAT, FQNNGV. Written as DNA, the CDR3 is TGTGCCAGCAGCCCCCCCCCGGGTAACCAAGAGACCCAGTACTTC. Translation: CASSPPPGNQETQYF. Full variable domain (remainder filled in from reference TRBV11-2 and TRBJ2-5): EAGVAQSPRYKIIEKRQSVAFWCNPISGHATLYWYQQILGQGPKLLIQFQNNGVVDDSQLPKDRFSAERLKGVDSTLKIQPAKLEDSAVYLCASSPPPGNQETQYFGPGTRLLVL.

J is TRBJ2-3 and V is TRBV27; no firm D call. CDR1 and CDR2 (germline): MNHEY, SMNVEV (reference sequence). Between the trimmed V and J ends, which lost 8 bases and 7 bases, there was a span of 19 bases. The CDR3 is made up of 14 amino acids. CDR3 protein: CASSPPTGTNTQYF. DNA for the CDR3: TGTGCCAGCTCCCCCCCTACTGGTACCAATACGCAGTATTTT.